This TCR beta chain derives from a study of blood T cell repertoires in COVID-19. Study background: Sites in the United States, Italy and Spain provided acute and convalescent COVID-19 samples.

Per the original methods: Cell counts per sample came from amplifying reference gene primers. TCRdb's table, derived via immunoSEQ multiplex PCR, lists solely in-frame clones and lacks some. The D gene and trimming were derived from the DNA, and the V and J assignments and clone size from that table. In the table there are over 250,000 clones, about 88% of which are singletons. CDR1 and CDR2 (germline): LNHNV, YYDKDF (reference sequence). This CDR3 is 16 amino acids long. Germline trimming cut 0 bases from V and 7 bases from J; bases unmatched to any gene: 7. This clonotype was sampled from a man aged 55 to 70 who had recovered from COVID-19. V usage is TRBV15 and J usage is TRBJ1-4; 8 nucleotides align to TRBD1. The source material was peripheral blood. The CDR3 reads CATSRDVAGGGEKLFF. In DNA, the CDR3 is TGTGCCACCAGCAGAGATGTTGCAGGGGGCGGTGAAAAACTGTTTTTT.